A selection of T cell receptor beta chains follows, all from one sample in a study of cytomegalovirus exposure and HLA in healthy donors. TCRdb's copy holds only in-frame clones and misses some; the assay was immunoSEQ multiplex PCR. The sample lists over 110,000 clones, over 65% seen once, with approximately 2.3% in the top ten. The sequenced material came from PBMCs. The receptor set was obtained from a male donor in good health and CMV-seronegative. The CDR3 runs from the conserved cysteine through the conserved F or W. The D gene is left open where the match is weak. A clone size is listed for some rows: how often the clone was seen (once, few, many), or a class if it is expanded.

NA	TRBV6-5	TRBD1	TRBJ2-5	TGTGCCAGCCACAGGGGGGACCAAGAGACCCAGTACTTC	CASHRGDQETQYF
NA	TRBV5-4	TRBD1	TRBJ1-6	TGTGCCAGCAGCGGAGACAGGGCGTGGGATTCACCCCTCCACTTT	CASSGDRAWDSPLHF
NA	TRBV7-9	TRBD1	TRBJ2-5	TGTGCCAGCAGCGCCGGGACAGGGGAGAAAGAGACCCAGTACTTC	CASSAGTGEKETQYF
NA	TRBV7-9	TRBD2	TRBJ2-1	TGTGCCAGCAGCCCCCTAGCGGGAGGGTACAATGAGCAGTTCTTC	CASSPLAGGYNEQFF
once	TRBV19	TRBD2	TRBJ2-3	TGTGCCAGTAACCTAGCGGGAGGGCAGGATACGCAGTATTTT	CASNLAGGQDTQYF
NA	TRBV19	NA	TRBJ2-2	TGTGCCAGTAGTATGAAGGAGTTGGGCACCGGGGAGCTGTTTTTT	CASSMKELGTGELFF
NA	TRBV7-3	TRBD2	TRBJ2-3	TGTGCCAGCAGCTTACTAGCGGGGACCACAGATACGCAGTATTTT	CASSLLAGTTDTQYF
NA	TRBV6-1	TRBD1	TRBJ2-2	TGTGCCAGCACCGCCCGGGACAGGGGTGCCGGGGAGCTGTTTTTT	CASTARDRGAGELFF
NA	TRBV6-1	TRBD1	TRBJ2-3	TGTGCCAGCAGTGCGGGACAGGTCTACACAGATACGCAGTATTTT	CASSAGQVYTDTQYF
NA	TRBV7-7	NA	TRBJ2-5	TGTGCTAGCAGCTTGGGTCTAGCGAGCGGAGAGACCCAGTACTTC	CASSLGLASGETQYF
NA	TRBV30	TRBD2	TRBJ2-7	TGTGCCTGGAGCAGAGCGGGAGGGCCGGGGGACGAGCAGTACTTC	CAWSRAGGPGDEQYF
NA	TRBV20-1	NA	TRBJ1-2	TGCAGTGCTAGTCCCTATGCCTTC	CSASPYAF
NA	TRBV7-2	TRBD2	TRBJ2-7	TGTGCCAGCAGCCCCCGACTAGCGGGAGGGCGAAACTCCTACGAGCAGTACTTC	CASSPRLAGGRNSYEQYF
NA	TRBV10-3	TRBD2	TRBJ2-2	TGTGCCATCAGGTATAGCGGGAGTGACACCGGGGAGCTGTTTTTT	CAIRYSGSDTGELFF
NA	TRBV6-5	NA	TRBJ2-7	TGTGCCAGCAGTCCCATGGACAGCTCCTACGAGCAGTACTTC	CASSPMDSSYEQYF